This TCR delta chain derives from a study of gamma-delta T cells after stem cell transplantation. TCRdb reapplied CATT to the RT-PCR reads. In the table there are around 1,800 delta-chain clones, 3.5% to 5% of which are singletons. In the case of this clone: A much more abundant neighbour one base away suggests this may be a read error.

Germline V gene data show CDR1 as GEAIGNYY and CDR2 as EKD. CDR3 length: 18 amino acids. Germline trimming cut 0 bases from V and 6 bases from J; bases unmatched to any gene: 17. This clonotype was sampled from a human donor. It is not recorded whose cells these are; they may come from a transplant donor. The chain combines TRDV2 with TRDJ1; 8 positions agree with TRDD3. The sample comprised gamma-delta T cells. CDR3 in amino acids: CACDTADRGGIDTNKLIF. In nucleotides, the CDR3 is TGTGCCTGTGACACCGCCGATAGGGGGGGGATAGACACGAATAAACTCATCTTT.